Presented here are 24 T cell receptor beta chains from one specimen sequenced in a study of shared clonotypes between healthy human individuals. Assay: immunoSEQ multiplex PCR; the TCRdb copy retains only in-frame clones and omits some. This sample has 2 million to 2.5 million clones, with about 90% found just once. Sequenced sample: naive CD4+ T cells from PBMCs. Subset reported: CD45RA+ positively selected. Every receptor here comes from a young man in good health. Some clones in this sample may be carry-over from other donors' samples.

The gene calls are TRBV28 and TRBJ2-1, with 9 bases fitting TRBD2. The ends lost 8 bases at V and 9 bases at J; junction bases unmatched: 5. Germline V gene lookup returns CDR1 MDHEN and CDR2 SYDVKM. The length of the CDR3 is 12 residues. Here the CDR3 DNA reads TGTGCCAGCTCCTTAGCGGGAGTTGAGCAGTTCTTC. Residues: CASSLAGVEQFF.

The chain is built from TRBV5-1 and TRBJ2-1; 8 nucleotides align to TRBD2. The CDR3 is 15 amino acids. Losses at the gene ends were 3 bases for V and 6 bases for J; bases not matched to a gene: 8. From germline, CDR1 is SGHRS and CDR2 YFSETQ. This CDR3 reads CASSSGLVVGNEQFF. In DNA, the CDR3 is TGCGCCAGCAGCTCGGGACTAGTGGTGGGCAATGAGCAGTTCTTC. Supplemented by reference TRBV5-1 and TRBJ2-1, the full variable domain reads KAGVTQTPRYLIKTRGQQVTLSCSPISGHRSVSWYQQTPGQGLQFLFEYFSETQRNKGNFPGRFSGRQFSNSRSEMNVSTLELGDSALYLCASSSGLVVGNEQFFGPGTRLTVL.

The chain links TRBV15 to TRBJ2-7; tentatively, D is TRBD1 (5 bases). Trimming cost V 4 bases and J 5 bases, with 15 bases left between them. The V gene's germline CDR1 is LNHNV and CDR2 YYDKDF (reference sequence). The CDR3 runs 14 residues. CDR3 region: CATSNIRERNEQYF. In DNA, the CDR3 is TGTGCCACCAGCAATATCAGGGAACGAAACGAGCAGTACTTC.

The rearrangement joins TRBV18 to TRBJ2-7, with D tentatively TRBD1 (6 bases). V was cut by 3 bases and J by 0 bases, with 12 bases left in between. Germline V gives CDR1 KGHSH, CDR2 LQKENI. This CDR3 contains 15 residues. The CDR3 nucleotides read TGTGCCAGCTCACCCACAGGGCGTAGCTCCTACGAGCAGTACTTC. This sequence encodes CASSPTGRSSYEQYF.

The V gene is TRBV27, the J gene TRBJ2-4; D possibly uses TRBD1 or TRBD2 (5 bases each). The germline V and J ends were trimmed by 3 bases and 3 bases, with 30 bases remaining between them. The CDR3 runs to 21 residues. From germline, CDR1 is MNHEY and CDR2 SMNVEV (reference sequence). CDR3 nucleotide sequence: TGTGCCAGCAGTTTCATCCTCCCGGCTATATGGGACCCATCTCACAAAAACATTCAGTACTTC. This encodes CASSFILPAIWDPSHKNIQYF.

V is TRBV6-1 and J is TRBJ2-7, with 12 bases identical to TRBD1. The CDR3 loop spans 15 amino acids. Germline-derived CDR1 and CDR2 are MNHNS and SASEGT. V lost 5 bases, J lost 3 bases, and 5 bases stayed unmatched. DNA for the CDR3: TGTGCCAGCAGTCGACGGGACAGGGGGCTCTACGAGCAGTACTTC. It specifies CASSRRDRGLYEQYF.

The chain couples TRBV14 to TRBJ2-7; D remains ambiguous. The V gene's germline CDR1 is SGHDN and CDR2 FVKESK. CDR3 length: 13 residues. Trimming left V 1 base short and J 6 bases short, with 10 bases between. DNA for the CDR3: TGTGCCAGCAGCCAAGTTCGATTGGGCGAGCAGTACTTC. Encoded protein: CASSQVRLGEQYF.

The gene calls are TRBV4-1 and TRBJ1-5; D is uncertain. Germline assignment: CDR1 MGHRA and CDR2 YSYEKL. V dropped 4 bases and J dropped 0 bases, with 10 bases sitting between them. The CDR3 has 15 residues. Here the CDR3 DNA reads TGCGCCAGCAGCCCGACCTCAAATAGCAATCAGCCCCAGCATTTT. Translated, it gives CASSPTSNSNQPQHF.

The chain has TRBV28 and TRBJ1-1, with 7 bases fitting TRBD1. From germline, CDR1 is MDHEN and CDR2 SYDVKM. CDR3 length: 15 amino acids. The trim removed 4 bases at V and 4 bases at J, leaving 9 bases unmatched. The CDR3, as DNA: TGTGCCAGCAGTTCTCCCAGGGGGTCAGCCACTGAAGCTTTCTTT. Protein: CASSSPRGSATEAFF.

This clone was counted once. The V gene is TRBV7-3, the J gene TRBJ2-7; TRBD1 matches at 7 bases. This CDR3 is built from 15 residues. Trimming removed 5 bases from V and 6 bases from J; junction bases left unmatched: 13. Per the germline V gene, CDR1 is SGHTA and CDR2 is FQGTGA. The CDR3 loop reads CASSAGQVMQGEQYF. The CDR3 nucleotides read TGTGCCAGCAGCGCCGGACAGGTGATGCAGGGCGAGCAGTACTTC.

In DNA form, the CDR3 reads TGTGCCAGCAGTCTCCTGAGGGGGACAGGGGATCGCGGGGAGCTGTTTTTT. Amino acid sequence: CASSLLRGTGDRGELFF. The rearrangement links TRBV11-2 to TRBJ2-2; 10 bases line up with TRBD1. V lost 6 bases, J lost 7 bases, and 14 bases stayed unmatched. The length of the CDR3 is 17 residues. Germline V gives CDR1 SGHAT, CDR2 FQNNGV. Based on the CDR3 plus reference TRBV11-2 and TRBJ2-2, the full variable domain is EAGVAQSPRYKIIEKRQSVAFWCNPISGHATLYWYQQILGQGPKLLIQFQNNGVVDDSQLPKDRFSAERLKGVDSTLKIQPAKLEDSAVYLCASSLLRGTGDRGELFFGEGSRLTVL.

The chain couples TRBV5-8 to TRBJ2-7; D remains ambiguous. V shed 2 bases and J shed 5 bases, with 20 bases lying between them. Germline CDR1 reads SGHTS; CDR2 reads YDEGEE. This CDR3 contains 16 residues. The CDR3 bases are TGTGCCAGCAGCTTCCTTCGCCCACTGAGCAGCCACGAGCAGTACTTC. Amino acid sequence: CASSFLRPLSSHEQYF. The entire variable domain, with the rest obtained from reference TRBV5-8 and TRBJ2-7, is as follows: EAGVTQSPTHLIKTRGQQATLRCSPISGHTSVYWYQQALGLGLQFLLWYDEGEERNRGNFPPRFSGRQFPNYSSELNVNALELEDSALYLCASSFLRPLSSHEQYFGPGTRLTVT.

The chain is built from TRBV4-1 and TRBJ1-3; D uncertain. Germline-derived CDR1 and CDR2 are MGHRA and YSYEKL. The ends were cut back, 1 base at V and 0 bases at J, with 10 bases in the middle. There are 16 residues in the CDR3. The CDR3 bases are TGCGCCAGCAGCCAAGGTGGCGGGAGCTCTGGAAACACCATATATTTT. It specifies CASSQGGGSSGNTIYF.

The CDR3 sequence: CASSDGLAGGVQYF. CDR3 nucleotide sequence: TGTGCCAGCAGCGACGGACTAGCGGGAGGGGTGCAGTACTTC. This chain joins TRBV7-8 and TRBJ2-7, with TRBD2 identical over 15 bases. The length of the CDR3 is 14 residues. V shed 5 bases, J shed 9 bases, and the junction held 5 bases outside the gene matches. Germline V gene sequence: CDR1 SGHVS, CDR2 FQNEAQ. Full variable domain (rest looked up from reference TRBV7-8 and TRBJ2-7): GAGVSQSPRYKVAKRGQDVALRCDPISGHVSLFWYQQALGQGPEFLTYFQNEAQLDKSGLPSDRFFAERPEGSVSTLKIQRTQQEDSAVYLCASSDGLAGGVQYFGPGTRLTVT.

This clone was counted between two and nine times. The chain joins TRBV7-2 to TRBJ1-2; D is unclear. Germline V gene sequence: CDR1 SGHTA, CDR2 FQGNSA. The CDR3 length is 14 residues. Trimming took 2 bases from V and 2 from J, leaving 9 bases between them. CDR3 sequence reads: CASSLRPDNYGYTF. The CDR3 DNA reads TGTGCCAGCAGCTTACGTCCAGACAACTATGGCTACACCTTC.

This chain uses TRBV7-3 with TRBJ2-1; 8 bases line up with TRBD1. With 5 bases clipped from V and 8 bases from J, the junction kept 5 bases outside the gene matches. There are 13 residues in the CDR3. CDR1 SGHTA and CDR2 FQGTGA come from the germline V gene. CDR3: CASSIYRGDEQFF. DNA for the CDR3: TGTGCCAGCAGCATATACAGGGGGGATGAGCAGTTCTTC.

J is TRBJ2-4 and V is TRBV10-2; D uncertain. The CDR3 is 16 amino acids. The V gene lost 0 bases and the J gene lost 0 bases, with 9 bases spanning the gap. Germline V CDR1 and CDR2: WSHSY, SAAADI. CDR3 in amino acids: CASSESWSIAKNIQYF. The CDR3 DNA reads TGCGCCAGCAGTGAGTCTTGGAGCATAGCCAAAAACATTCAGTACTTC.

The chain is built from TRBV28 and TRBJ2-7; either TRBD1 or TRBD2 may fit D (5 bases each). Trimming left V 6 bases short and J 3 bases short, with 21 bases between. The germline V gene has CDR1 MDHEN and CDR2 SYDVKM. This CDR3 is 16 amino acids long. The CDR3 sequence is CASSPGTSLGFYEQYF. DNA for the CDR3: TGTGCCAGCAGCCCTGGGACCTCCCTGGGGTTCTACGAGCAGTACTTC.

The DNA of the CDR3 is TGCGCCAGCAGCAGACCCCCCTACAATGAGCAGTTCTTC. Protein sequence: CASSRPPYNEQFF. The rearrangement joins TRBV5-1 to TRBJ2-1; D is ambiguous. V shed 4 bases and J shed 2 bases, with 7 bases lying between them. Germline-derived CDR1 and CDR2 are SGHRS and YFSETQ. The CDR3 extends over 13 amino acids.

CDR3 bases: TGTGCCAGCAGCGCGGACAGGGGAGGCACTGAAGCTTTCTTT. Its protein is CASSADRGGTEAFF. The chain uses TRBV9 and TRBJ1-1; 9 bases fit TRBD1. Germline V lookup: CDR1 SGDLS, CDR2 YYNGEE. This CDR3 has 14 residues. Trimming took 3 bases from V and 4 from J; bases not matched to a gene: 4.

The chain recombines TRBV21-1 with TRBJ1-1; the table names TRBD1, a call not compared with the DNA. TRBV21-1 is classified as a pseudogene. CDR3 size: 14 residues. CDR3 nucleotides: TGTGCCATCCACGACCTAGGGGGTGGCACTGAAGCTTTCTTT. As protein: CAIHDLGGGTEAFF.

The chain carries TRBV5-1 and TRBJ2-7, with D unclear. Germline V gene data show CDR1 as SGHRS and CDR2 as YFSETQ. The V end lost 3 bases, the J end lost 2 bases, and 12 bases lay between the germline ends. This CDR3 is 14 amino acids long. CDR3 DNA: TGCGCCAGCAGCTCCGGGCCCCCGGCCTACGAGCAGTACTTC. It codes for CASSSGPPAYEQYF.

The chain uses TRBV9 and TRBJ2-3; 7 bases agree with TRBD1. This CDR3 has 15 amino acids. Germline CDR1 reads SGDLS; CDR2 reads YYNGEE. With V trimmed by 1 base and J by 1 base, 3 bases remained unmatched. CDR3 residues: CASSVTGQRTDTQYF. The CDR3 DNA sequence: TGTGCCAGCAGCGTAACGGGACAGCGCACAGATACGCAGTATTTT.

This clone was seen just once. The chain recombines TRBV5-6 with TRBJ1-3; no definite D call. The CDR3 runs 15 residues. Germline assignment: CDR1 SGHDT and CDR2 YYEEEE. The ends were cut back, 4 bases at V and 0 bases at J, with 11 bases in the middle. DNA for the CDR3: TGTGCCAGCAGCCCCCTCGCCGGCTCTGGAAACACCATATATTTT. Protein product: CASSPLAGSGNTIYF.